The next 14 T cell receptor beta chains were all read from a single sample in a study of OX40 agonist ivuxolimab in advanced cancers. Sequencing used immunoSEQ multiplex PCR; TCRdb keeps in-frame clones, though not all of them. This sample has around 70,000 clones; around 80% occur once, and the top ten carry more than 0.95%. This sample comprised CD4+ or CD8+ T cells sorted from blood, obtained in a trial of the OX40 agonist ivuxolimab. Source of these receptors: an adult with an advanced solid tumor such as melanoma, head and neck, liver or kidney cancer.

The chain recombines TRBV12-5 with TRBJ2-3; 7 bases line up with TRBD2. Unmatched junction bases numbered 21, after V lost 3 bases and J lost 3 bases. The V gene's germline CDR1 is LGHNT and CDR2 FRNRAP. The CDR3 covers 20 residues. CDR3 loop: CASGFLHGAQAGPITDTQYF. CDR3 bases: TGTGCTAGTGGTTTCCTTCATGGTGCTCAAGCGGGGCCGATTACAGATACGCAGTATTTT.

The genes are TRBV20-1 and TRBJ1-2; D call uncertain. The germline CDR1 and CDR2 sequences are DFQATT and SNEGSKA (reference sequence). The V end was cut by 3 bases, the J end by 8 bases, with 10 bases between. The CDR3 has 11 residues. The CDR3: CSARYGRGYTF. CDR3 in DNA: TGCAGTGCTAGGTACGGGCGAGGCTACACCTTC.

CDR3: CASSASDFRPSNSPLHF. The CDR3 nucleotides read TGTGCCAGTAGTGCCTCGGACTTTCGTCCGTCTAATTCACCCCTCCACTTT. V gene TRBV19 combines with J gene TRBJ1-6, with unresolved D. The V end was cut by 5 bases, the J end by 6 bases, with 20 bases between. CDR1 is LNHDA, CDR2 SQIVND, per germline (reference sequence). The CDR3 totals 17 residues.

The chain is built from TRBV5-4 and TRBJ2-3; D is perhaps TRBD1 (5 bases). CDR1 is SGHNT, CDR2 YYREEE, per germline (reference sequence). Trimming cost V 2 bases and J 2 bases, with 12 bases left between them. There are 15 residues in the CDR3. CDR3 nucleotides: TGTGCCAGCAGCTTAGGGGTTCCCAACACAGATACGCAGTATTTT. As protein: CASSLGVPNTDTQYF.

The V and J genes are TRBV11-3 and TRBJ2-3; tentatively, D is TRBD2 (5 bases). The CDR3 length is 14 residues. The V end was cut by 1 base, the J end by 6 bases, with 11 bases between. Germline loops: CDR1 SGHNT, CDR2 YENEEA. This chain's CDR3 is CASSLGSGFDTQYF. CDR3 DNA: TGTGCCAGCAGCTTAGGATCGGGGTTCGATACGCAGTATTTT.

The genes are TRBV7-2 and TRBJ1-1; D remains unclear. CDR3 length: 13 residues. Germline lookup yields CDR1 SGHTA and CDR2 FQGNSA. The germline V and J ends were trimmed by 0 bases and 8 bases, with 10 bases remaining between them. DNA of the CDR3: TGTGCCAGCAGCTTAGCCCAGACCTCAGAAGCTTTCTTT. It encodes CASSLAQTSEAFF.

J is TRBJ1-4 and V is TRBV4-3, with D hard to call. Trimming took off 2 bases at V and 0 bases at J, with 16 bases between the two ends. The CDR3 has 18 residues. Germline-derived CDR1 and CDR2 are LGHNA and YSLEER. CDR3 sequence reads: CASSQMITAVATNEKLFF. Here the CDR3 DNA reads TGCGCCAGCAGCCAAATGATCACAGCTGTTGCAACTAATGAAAAACTGTTTTTT.

The chain links TRBV11-2 to TRBJ2-6; D ambiguous. V lost 3 bases and J 4 bases, leaving 7 bases between the germline ends. Germline CDR1 and CDR2: SGHAT and FQNNGV. This CDR3 region has 14 residues. This chain's CDR3 is CASSFQGGANVLTF. CDR3 DNA: TGTGCCAGCAGCTTTCAAGGGGGGGCCAACGTCCTGACTTTC.

This sequence joins TRBV2 and TRBJ2-2; D might be TRBD1 (5 bases). V was cut by 6 bases and J by 7 bases, with 15 bases left in between. This CDR3 contains 14 residues. Germline assignment: CDR1 SNHLY and CDR2 FYNNEI. The CDR3: CASSRTSRFGELFF. DNA of the CDR3: TGTGCCAGCAGCAGGACATCACGGTTCGGGGAGCTGTTTTTT.

The rearrangement uses TRBV4-3 and TRBJ2-3; D is possibly TRBD2 (7 bases). The CDR3 is 16 amino acids. Germline V gives CDR1 LGHNA, CDR2 YSLEER. V was trimmed by 0 bases and J by 4 bases, leaving 14 bases between them. In DNA form, the CDR3 reads TGCGCCAGCAGCCAAGATGGACGGGGGGCCTCAGATACGCAGTATTTT. This gives the protein CASSQDGRGASDTQYF.

The rearrangement links TRBV18 to TRBJ2-5, with a weak D call TRBD2 (5 bases). Germline lookup yields CDR1 KGHSH and CDR2 LQKENI. The CDR3 runs 14 residues. Deletions cut 4 bases from V and 3 bases from J, with 12 bases between. The CDR3 protein is CASSQTRREETQYF. The CDR3 bases are TGTGCCAGCTCACAGACCCGGCGGGAAGAGACCCAGTACTTC.

The rearrangement joins TRBV2 to TRBJ2-3; 13 bases agree with TRBD2. The CDR3 spans 19 residues. Trimming removed 6 bases from V and 3 bases from J; junction bases left unmatched: 15. CDR1 is SNHLY, CDR2 FYNNEI, per germline. This chain's CDR3 is CASSSPTSGGAVGTDTQYF. As DNA, the CDR3 is TGTGCCAGCAGCTCCCCAACTAGCGGGGGGGCCGTTGGTACAGATACGCAGTATTTT.

The chain recombines TRBV5-6 with TRBJ1-4, with a weak D call TRBD1 (5 bases). V lost 2 bases and J lost 4, with 9 bases in between. The V gene's germline CDR1 is SGHDT and CDR2 YYEEEE. This CDR3 spans 14 amino acids. CDR3 sequence reads: CASSFWGSNEKLFF. CDR3 nucleotide sequence: TGTGCCAGCAGCTTCTGGGGCAGTAATGAAAAACTGTTTTTT.

The chain combines TRBV7-3 with TRBJ2-1; D is undetermined. The V gene's germline CDR1 is SGHTA and CDR2 FQGTGA. The CDR3 runs to 14 residues. The V end lost 5 bases, the J end lost 0 bases, and 8 bases lay between the germline ends. For the CDR3, the DNA is TGTGCCAGCAGCCCTGACCTCTCCTACAATGAGCAGTTCTTC. Protein product: CASSPDLSYNEQFF.